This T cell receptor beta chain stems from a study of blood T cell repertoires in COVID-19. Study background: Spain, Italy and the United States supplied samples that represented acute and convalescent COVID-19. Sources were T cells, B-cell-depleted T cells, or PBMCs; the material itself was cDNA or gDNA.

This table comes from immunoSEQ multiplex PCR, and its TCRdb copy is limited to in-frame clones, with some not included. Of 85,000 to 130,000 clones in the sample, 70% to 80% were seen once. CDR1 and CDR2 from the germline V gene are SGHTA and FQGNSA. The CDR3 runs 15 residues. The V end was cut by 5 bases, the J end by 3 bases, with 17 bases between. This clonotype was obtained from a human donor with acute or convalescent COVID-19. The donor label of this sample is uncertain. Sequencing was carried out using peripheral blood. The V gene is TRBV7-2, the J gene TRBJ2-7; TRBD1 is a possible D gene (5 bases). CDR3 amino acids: CASSKMTEPVYEQYF. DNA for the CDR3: TGTGCCAGCAGCAAAATGACAGAACCGGTCTACGAGCAGTACTTC.